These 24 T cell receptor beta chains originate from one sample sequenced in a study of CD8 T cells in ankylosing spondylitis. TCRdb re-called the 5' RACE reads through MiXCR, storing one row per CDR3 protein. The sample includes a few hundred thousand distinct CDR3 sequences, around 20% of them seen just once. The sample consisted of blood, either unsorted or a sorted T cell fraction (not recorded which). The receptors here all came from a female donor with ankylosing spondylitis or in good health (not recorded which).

The CDR3 here is CASSLVGVSNTEAFF. CDR3 DNA: TGCGCCAGCAGCTTGGTGGGGGTTTCGAACACTGAAGCTTTCTTT. The chain links TRBV5-1 to TRBJ1-1; TRBD1 is a possible D gene (5 bases). V was trimmed by 0 bases and J by 1 base, leaving 10 bases between them. The germline V gene has CDR1 SGHRS and CDR2 YFSETQ. This CDR3 is 15 amino acids long. The full variable domain, its missing parts supplied by reference TRBV5-1 and TRBJ1-1, is KAGVTQTPRYLIKTRGQQVTLSCSPISGHRSVSWYQQTPGQGLQFLFEYFSETQRNKGNFPGRFSGRQFSNSRSEMNVSTLELGDSALYLCASSLVGVSNTEAFFGQGTRLTVV.

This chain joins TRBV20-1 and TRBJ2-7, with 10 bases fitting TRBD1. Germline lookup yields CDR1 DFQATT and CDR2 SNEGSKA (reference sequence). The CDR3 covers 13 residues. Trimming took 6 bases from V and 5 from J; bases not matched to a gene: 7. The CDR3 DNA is TGCAGTGCACTTAGGACAGGGGGGGACGAGCAGTACTTC. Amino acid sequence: CSALRTGGDEQYF.

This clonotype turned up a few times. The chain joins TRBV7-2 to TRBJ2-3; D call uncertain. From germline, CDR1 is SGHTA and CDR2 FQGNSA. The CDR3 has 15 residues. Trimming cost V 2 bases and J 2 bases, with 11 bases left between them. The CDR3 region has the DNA TGTGCCAGCAGCTTAAATGTCCTGCTCACAGATACGCAGTATTTT. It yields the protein CASSLNVLLTDTQYF.

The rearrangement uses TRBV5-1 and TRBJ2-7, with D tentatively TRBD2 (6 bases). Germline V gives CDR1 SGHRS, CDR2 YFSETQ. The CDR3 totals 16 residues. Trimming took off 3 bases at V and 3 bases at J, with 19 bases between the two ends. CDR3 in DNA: TGCGCCAGCAGCTGGGGGACTGCGGGGACCAACTACGAGCAGTACTTC. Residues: CASSWGTAGTNYEQYF.

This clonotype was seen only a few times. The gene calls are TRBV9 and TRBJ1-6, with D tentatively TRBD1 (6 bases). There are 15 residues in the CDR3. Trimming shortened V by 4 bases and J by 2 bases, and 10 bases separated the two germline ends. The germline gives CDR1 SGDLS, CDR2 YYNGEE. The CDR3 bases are TGTGCCAGCAGCCCCAGGGGAACCTATAATTCACCCCTCCACTTT. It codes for CASSPRGTYNSPLHF. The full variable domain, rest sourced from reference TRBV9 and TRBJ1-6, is DSGVTQTPKHLITATGQRVTLRCSPRSGDLSVYWYQQSLDQGLQFLIQYYNGEERAKGNILERFSAQQFPDLHSELNLSSLELGDSALYFCASSPRGTYNSPLHFGNGTRLTVT.

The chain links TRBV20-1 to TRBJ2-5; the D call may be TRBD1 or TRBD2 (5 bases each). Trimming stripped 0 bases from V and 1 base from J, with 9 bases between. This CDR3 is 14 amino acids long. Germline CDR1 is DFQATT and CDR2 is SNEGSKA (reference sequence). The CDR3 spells CSARDPGTQETQYF. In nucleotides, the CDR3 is TGCAGTGCTAGAGATCCAGGGACCCAAGAGACCCAGTACTTC.

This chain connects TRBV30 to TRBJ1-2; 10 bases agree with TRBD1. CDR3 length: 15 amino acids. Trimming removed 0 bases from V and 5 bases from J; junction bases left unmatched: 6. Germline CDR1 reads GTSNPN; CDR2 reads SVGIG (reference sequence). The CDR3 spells CAWSVLGTGDYGYTF. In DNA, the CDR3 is TGTGCCTGGAGTGTACTCGGGACAGGGGATTATGGCTACACCTTC.

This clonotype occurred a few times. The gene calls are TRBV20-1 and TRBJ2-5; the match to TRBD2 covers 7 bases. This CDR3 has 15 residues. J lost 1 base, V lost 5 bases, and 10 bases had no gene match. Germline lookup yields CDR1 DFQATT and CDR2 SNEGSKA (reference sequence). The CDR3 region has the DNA TGCAGTGCTTCCAACCGGGACTACCTCCAAGAGACCCAGTACTTC. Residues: CSASNRDYLQETQYF.

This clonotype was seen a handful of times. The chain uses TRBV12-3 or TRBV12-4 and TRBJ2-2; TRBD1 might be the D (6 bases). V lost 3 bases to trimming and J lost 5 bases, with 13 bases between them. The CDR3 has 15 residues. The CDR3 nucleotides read TGTGCCAGCAGTTTGGTTCAGGGGCCTACCGGGGAGCTGTTTTTT. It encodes CASSLVQGPTGELFF.

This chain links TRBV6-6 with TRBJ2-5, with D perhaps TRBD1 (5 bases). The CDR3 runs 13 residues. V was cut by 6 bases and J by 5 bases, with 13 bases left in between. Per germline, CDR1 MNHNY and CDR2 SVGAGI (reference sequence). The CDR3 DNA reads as TGTGCCAGCAGCTACAGGTCCGGGGAGACCCAGTACTTC. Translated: CASSYRSGETQYF.

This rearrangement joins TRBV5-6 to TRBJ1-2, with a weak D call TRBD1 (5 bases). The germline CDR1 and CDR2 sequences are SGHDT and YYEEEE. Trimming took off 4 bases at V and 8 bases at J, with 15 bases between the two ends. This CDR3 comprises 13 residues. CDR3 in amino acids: CASSPGRTSGYTF. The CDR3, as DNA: TGTGCCAGCAGCCCGGGGCGGACCAGCGGCTACACCTTC.

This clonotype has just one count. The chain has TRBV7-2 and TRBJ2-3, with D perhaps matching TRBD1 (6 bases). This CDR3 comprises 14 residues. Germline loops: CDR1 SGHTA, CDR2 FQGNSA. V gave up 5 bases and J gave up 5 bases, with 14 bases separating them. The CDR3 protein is CASSPFRGRDTQYF. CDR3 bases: TGTGCCAGCAGCCCCTTCAGGGGTAGAGATACGCAGTATTTT. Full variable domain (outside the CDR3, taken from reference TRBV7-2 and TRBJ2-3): GAGVSQSPSNKVTEKGKDVELRCDPISGHTALYWYRQSLGQGLEFLIYFQGNSAPDKSGLPSDRFSAERTGGSVSTLTIQRTQQEDSAVYLCASSPFRGRDTQYFGPGTRLTVL.

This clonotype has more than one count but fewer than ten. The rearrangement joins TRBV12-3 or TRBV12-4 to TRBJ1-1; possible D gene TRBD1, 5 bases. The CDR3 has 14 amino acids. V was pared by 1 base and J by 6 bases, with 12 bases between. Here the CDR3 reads CASSLGNRSPEAFF. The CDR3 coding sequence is TGTGCCAGCAGTTTAGGTAACAGGAGCCCTGAAGCTTTCTTT.

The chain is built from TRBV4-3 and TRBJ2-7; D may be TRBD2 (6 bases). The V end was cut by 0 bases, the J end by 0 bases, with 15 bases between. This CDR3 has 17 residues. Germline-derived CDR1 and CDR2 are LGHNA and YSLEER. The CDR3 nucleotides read TGCGCCAGCAGCCAAGATATCGGTAGCGGCGTCTCCTACGAGCAGTACTTC. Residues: CASSQDIGSGVSYEQYF.

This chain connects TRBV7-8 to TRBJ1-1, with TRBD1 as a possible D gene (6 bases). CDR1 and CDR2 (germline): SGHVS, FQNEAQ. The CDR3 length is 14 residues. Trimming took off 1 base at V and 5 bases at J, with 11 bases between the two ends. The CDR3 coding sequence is TGTGCCAGCAGCTTAGGTGGTAGGGGGACTGAAGCTTTCTTT. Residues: CASSLGGRGTEAFF.

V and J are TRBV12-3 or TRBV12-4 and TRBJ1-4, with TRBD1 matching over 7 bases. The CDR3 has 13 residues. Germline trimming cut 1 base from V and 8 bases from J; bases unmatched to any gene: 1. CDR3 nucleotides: TGTGCCAGCAGTTTAGGGACAGGCGAAAAACTGTTTTTT. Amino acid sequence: CASSLGTGEKLFF.

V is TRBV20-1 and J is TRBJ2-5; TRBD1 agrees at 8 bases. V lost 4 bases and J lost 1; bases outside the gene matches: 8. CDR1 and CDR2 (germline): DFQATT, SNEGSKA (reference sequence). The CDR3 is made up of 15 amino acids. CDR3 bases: TGCAGTGCTACACAATTTACAGGGGGCCAAGAGACCCAGTACTTC. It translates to CSATQFTGGQETQYF.

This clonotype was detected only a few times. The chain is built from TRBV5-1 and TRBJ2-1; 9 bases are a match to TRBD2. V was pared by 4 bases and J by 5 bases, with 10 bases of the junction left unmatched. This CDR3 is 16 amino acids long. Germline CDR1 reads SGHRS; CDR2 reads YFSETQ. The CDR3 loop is CASSRPNLAGNNEQFF. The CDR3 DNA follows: TGCGCCAGCAGCCGGCCGAACCTAGCGGGAAACAATGAGCAGTTCTTC.

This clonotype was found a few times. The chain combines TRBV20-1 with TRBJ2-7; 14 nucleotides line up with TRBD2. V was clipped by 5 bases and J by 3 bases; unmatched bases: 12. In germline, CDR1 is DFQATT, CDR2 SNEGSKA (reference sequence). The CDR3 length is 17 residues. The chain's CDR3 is CSAGKTAGLAGGYEQYF. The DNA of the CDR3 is TGCAGTGCTGGTAAAACTGCTGGACTAGCGGGAGGCTACGAGCAGTACTTC.

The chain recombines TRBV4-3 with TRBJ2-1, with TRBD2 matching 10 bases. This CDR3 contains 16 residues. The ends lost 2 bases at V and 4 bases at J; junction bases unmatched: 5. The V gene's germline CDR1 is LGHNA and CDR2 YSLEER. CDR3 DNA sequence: TGCGCCAGCAGCCAACTAACTAGCGGGACTTACAATGAGCAGTTCTTC. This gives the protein CASSQLTSGTYNEQFF.

In nucleotides, the CDR3 is TGTGCCAGCAGTTTAGGGACAGTTGATAGCAATCAGCCCCAGCATTTT. Its protein product is CASSLGTVDSNQPQHF. This rearrangement joins TRBV28 to TRBJ1-5, with 7 bases lining up with TRBD1. The CDR3 covers 16 residues. Germline V gene data show CDR1 as MDHEN and CDR2 as SYDVKM. Losses at the gene ends were 2 bases for V and 0 bases for J; bases not matched to a gene: 4.

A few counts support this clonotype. The CDR3 here is CASRGSRSQNTIYF. The CDR3, as DNA: TGTGCCAGCAGGGGAAGTAGATCTCAAAACACCATATATTTT. The chain joins TRBV27 to TRBJ1-3, with no clear D. V gave up 6 bases and J gave up 6 bases, with 15 bases separating them. CDR3 length: 14 residues. Germline loops: CDR1 MNHEY, CDR2 SMNVEV (reference sequence).

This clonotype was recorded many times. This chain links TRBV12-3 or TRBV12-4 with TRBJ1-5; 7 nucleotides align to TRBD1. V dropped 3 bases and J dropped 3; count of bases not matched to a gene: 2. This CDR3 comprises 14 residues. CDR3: CASSLTGFNQPQHF. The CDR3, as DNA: TGTGCCAGCAGTTTGACAGGGTTCAATCAGCCCCAGCATTTT.

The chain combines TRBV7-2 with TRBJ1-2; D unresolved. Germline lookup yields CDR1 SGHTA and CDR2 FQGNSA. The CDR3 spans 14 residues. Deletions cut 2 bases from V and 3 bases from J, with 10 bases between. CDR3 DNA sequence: TGTGCCAGCAGCTTAAACCTGGACTACTATGGCTACACCTTC. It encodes CASSLNLDYYGYTF.